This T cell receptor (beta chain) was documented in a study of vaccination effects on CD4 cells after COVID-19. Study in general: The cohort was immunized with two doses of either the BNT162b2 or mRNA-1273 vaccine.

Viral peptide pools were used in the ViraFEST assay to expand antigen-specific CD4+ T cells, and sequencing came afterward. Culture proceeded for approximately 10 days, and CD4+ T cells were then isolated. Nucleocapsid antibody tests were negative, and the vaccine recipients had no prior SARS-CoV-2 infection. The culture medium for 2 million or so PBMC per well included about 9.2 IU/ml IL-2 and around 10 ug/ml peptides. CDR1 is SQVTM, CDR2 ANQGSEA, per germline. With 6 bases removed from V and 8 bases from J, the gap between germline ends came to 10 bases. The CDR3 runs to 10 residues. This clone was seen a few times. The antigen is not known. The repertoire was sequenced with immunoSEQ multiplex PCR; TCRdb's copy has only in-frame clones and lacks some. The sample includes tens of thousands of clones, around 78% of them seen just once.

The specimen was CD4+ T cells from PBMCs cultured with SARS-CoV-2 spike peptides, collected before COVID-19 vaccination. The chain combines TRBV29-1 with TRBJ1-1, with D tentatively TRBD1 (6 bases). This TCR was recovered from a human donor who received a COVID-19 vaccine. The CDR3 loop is CSVFGTEAFF. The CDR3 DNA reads TGCAGCGTGTTCGGGACAGAAGCTTTCTTT.